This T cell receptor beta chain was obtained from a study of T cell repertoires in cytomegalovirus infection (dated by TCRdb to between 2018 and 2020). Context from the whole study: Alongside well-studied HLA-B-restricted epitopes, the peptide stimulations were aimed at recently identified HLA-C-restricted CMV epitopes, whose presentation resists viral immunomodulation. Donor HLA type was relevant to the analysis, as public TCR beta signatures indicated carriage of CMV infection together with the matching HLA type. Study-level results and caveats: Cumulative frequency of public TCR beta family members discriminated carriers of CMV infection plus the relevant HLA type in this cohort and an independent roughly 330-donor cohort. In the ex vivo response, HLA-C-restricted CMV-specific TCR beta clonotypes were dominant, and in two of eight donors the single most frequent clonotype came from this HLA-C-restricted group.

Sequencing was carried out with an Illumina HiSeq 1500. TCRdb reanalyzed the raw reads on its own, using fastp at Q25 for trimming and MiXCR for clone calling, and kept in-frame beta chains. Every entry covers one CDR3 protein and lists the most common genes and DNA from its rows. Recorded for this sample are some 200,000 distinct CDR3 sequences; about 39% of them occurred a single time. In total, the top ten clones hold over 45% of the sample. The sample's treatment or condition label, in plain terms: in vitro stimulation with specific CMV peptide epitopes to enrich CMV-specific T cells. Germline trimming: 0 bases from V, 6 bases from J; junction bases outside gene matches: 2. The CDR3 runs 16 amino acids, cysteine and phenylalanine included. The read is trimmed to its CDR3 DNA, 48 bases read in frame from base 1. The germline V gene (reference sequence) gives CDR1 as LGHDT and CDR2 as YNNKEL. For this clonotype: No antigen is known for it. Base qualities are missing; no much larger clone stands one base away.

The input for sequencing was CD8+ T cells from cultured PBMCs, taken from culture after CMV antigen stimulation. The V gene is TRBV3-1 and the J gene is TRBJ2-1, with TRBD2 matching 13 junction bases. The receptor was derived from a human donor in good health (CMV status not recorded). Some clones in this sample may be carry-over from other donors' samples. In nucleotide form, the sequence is TGTGCCAGCAGCCAAGAGGGACTAGCGGGGACCAATGAGCAGTTCTTC. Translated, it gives CASSQEGLAGTNEQFF.